This T cell receptor (beta chain) came from a study of early T cells in non-severe SARS-CoV-2 infection. This clonotype was counted a few times. Trimming took off 0 bases at V and 4 bases at J, with 10 bases between the two ends. The CDR3 totals 14 residues. The germline CDR1 and CDR2 sequences are SGHRS and YFSETQ. TCRdb redid the calling of the 5' RACE reads with MiXCR, one entry per CDR3 protein. The data show about 55,000 distinct CDR3 sequences, about 15% seen once. This sample comprised whole blood, obtained at baseline. V usage is TRBV5-1 and J usage is TRBJ1-1; D not certain. The receptor's source is an adult who was a healthcare worker with PCR-confirmed SARS-CoV-2 infection or an uninfected control (not recorded which). The CDR3 spells CASSLGPESTEAFF. The CDR3 DNA reads as TGCGCCAGCAGCTTGGGTCCGGAATCCACTGAAGCTTTCTTT.